The source of this T cell receptor beta chain is a study of blood T cell repertoires in COVID-19. The wider study: Samples came from the United States, Italy and Spain, spanning acute and convalescent COVID-19. In each case, the material was cDNA or gDNA derived from T cells, B-cell-depleted T cells, or PBMCs.

As handled by the study authors: Using reference gene primer amplification, nucleated cell counts were estimated. Libraries were prepared by immunoSEQ multiplex PCR; TCRdb keeps only in-frame clonotypes and omits some of them. The DNA gave D and trimming, while V, J and clone size come from that table. The table shows approximately 280,000 clones, with roughly 91% occurring only once. Sequenced: peripheral blood. The TCR originated in a man in his forties with acute or convalescent COVID-19.

The CDR3 nucleotides read TGTGCCAGCAGCATCCAGGGGGGTTCTGGCTACACCTTC. Its translation: CASSIQGGSGYTF. The chain is built from TRBV5-6 and TRBJ1-2; TRBD1 aligns across 7 bases. With 4 bases clipped from V and 7 bases from J, the junction kept 7 bases outside the gene matches. CDR3 length: 13 amino acids. Germline V lookup: CDR1 SGHDT, CDR2 YYEEEE. Full variable domain (rest looked up from reference TRBV5-6 and TRBJ1-2): DAGVTQSPTHLIKTRGQQVTLRCSPKSGHDTVSWYQQALGQGPQFIFQYYEEEERQRGNFPDRFSGHQFPNYSSELNVNALLLGDSALYLCASSIQGGSGYTFGSGTRLTVV.